Following are 31 T cell receptor beta chains from one sample sequenced in a study of T cells in Graves' hyperthyroidism and ophthalmopathy. Amplified regions were TCR beta CDR3 sequences from RNA transcripts. RT-PCR in the first round (using the HTBI primer set) targeted the TCR CDR3. Each CDR3 protein gets one entry after TCRdb re-called the multiplex PCR reads with MiXCR. The sample has around 500,000 distinct CDR3 sequences; 12% to 15% are singletons. Input material: blood. Receptor source: a woman in her forties with Graves' hyperthyroidism.

J is TRBJ2-7 and V is TRBV28; 7 nucleotides agree with TRBD1. Per germline, CDR1 MDHEN and CDR2 SYDVKM. This CDR3 is built from 12 residues. Losses at the gene ends were 6 bases for V and 6 bases for J; bases not matched to a gene: 5. CDR3 coding DNA: TGTGCCAGCAGCCTAGACAGGGCCGAGCAGTACTTC. It yields the protein CASSLDRAEQYF.

Concerning this clonotype: A much larger clone differs by one base, so this may be a read error. This chain uses TRBV19 with TRBJ1-2, with TRBD1 identical over 7 bases. Germline V gene data show CDR1 as LNHDA and CDR2 as SQIVND (reference sequence). This CDR3 contains 14 residues. CDR3 protein: CTSRRDSGSYGYTF. In DNA, the CDR3 is TGTACCAGTAGAAGGGACAGTGGTAGCTATGGCTACACCTTC.

The chain is built from TRBV29-1 and TRBJ2-3; 7 nucleotides agree with TRBD1. Germline V gene data show CDR1 as SQVTM and CDR2 as ANQGSEA. The CDR3 spans 13 residues. Losses at the gene ends were 2 bases for V and 5 bases for J; bases not matched to a gene: 4. In DNA form, the CDR3 reads TGCAGCGTTGAAAAGGGGGCGGAAGATACGCAGTATTTT. This encodes CSVEKGAEDTQYF.

This clonotype was recorded many times. The gene calls are TRBV28 and TRBJ2-5, with D perhaps matching TRBD1 (5 bases). The germline V gene has CDR1 MDHEN and CDR2 SYDVKM. V gave up 5 bases and J gave up 5 bases, with 18 bases separating them. The CDR3 is made up of 15 amino acids. As DNA, the CDR3 is TGTGCCAGCAGTCTCTCTCCTGTGGGGCGTGAGACCCAGTACTTC. As protein: CASSLSPVGRETQYF.

This clonotype has a count of ten or more. The chain uses TRBV3-1 and TRBJ2-3; maybe TRBD1 (5 bases). Germline-derived CDR1 and CDR2 are LGHDT and YNNKEL (reference sequence). The CDR3 contains 13 residues. The germline V and J ends were trimmed by 0 bases and 5 bases, with 6 bases remaining between them. The CDR3 coding sequence is TGTGCCAGCAGCCAAGATCAGGGAGATACGCAGTATTTT. It is translated as CASSQDQGDTQYF.

This clonotype has a handful of counts. V gene TRBV29-1 combines with J gene TRBJ1-1; D is perhaps TRBD1 (6 bases). The CDR3 has 15 amino acids. Germline values: CDR1 SQVTM, CDR2 ANQGSEA. The V end lost 0 bases, the J end lost 2 bases, and 13 bases lay between the germline ends. The CDR3 loop reads CSVEDWQGSNTEAFF. The CDR3 nucleotides read TGCAGCGTTGAAGATTGGCAGGGGAGTAACACTGAAGCTTTCTTT.

On this clonotype itself: A much more abundant neighbour one base away suggests this may be a read error. In this CDR3 the conserved last residue, phenylalanine or tryptophan, is missing, so a read error is likely. The CDR3 reads CASQSSADTGELFY. CDR3 nucleotides: TGTGCCAGTCAATCTAGCGCCGACACCGGGGAGCTGTTTTAT. This sequence joins TRBV6-1 and TRBJ2-2; possible D gene TRBD2, 6 bases. This CDR3 has 14 residues. V was pared by 9 bases and J by 3 bases, with 14 bases between. Germline-derived CDR1 and CDR2 are MNHNS and SASEGT.

This clonotype was recorded at least ten times. This chain joins TRBV30 and TRBJ1-1; D remains ambiguous. The CDR3 runs to 15 residues. The ends were cut back, 0 bases at V and 1 base at J, with 12 bases in the middle. CDR1 and CDR2 (germline): GTSNPN, SVGIG (reference sequence). The CDR3 coding sequence is TGTGCCTGGAGTGTACTTTCTTCTCAGAACACTGAAGCTTTCTTT. Translation gives CAWSVLSSQNTEAFF.

This clonotype has ten or more counts. This chain joins TRBV28 and TRBJ2-3; 11 bases line up with TRBD2. The CDR3 spans 16 residues. Trimming at V came to 4 bases and at J to 3 bases, leaving 6 bases not matched to a gene. Germline V lookup: CDR1 MDHEN, CDR2 SYDVKM. The CDR3 spells CASSSPSGRTTDTQYF. CDR3 DNA: TGTGCCAGCAGTTCTCCTAGCGGGAGGACTACAGATACGCAGTATTTT.

This clonotype was seen ten or more times. The CDR3 region has the DNA TGTGCCAGCAGCCATACAGGGACCGCGGGCAACACTGAAGCTTTCTTT. Translating it yields CASSHTGTAGNTEAFF. V usage is TRBV3-1 and J usage is TRBJ1-1; D possibly corresponds to TRBD1 (6 bases). The CDR3 has 16 residues. Trimming pared 3 bases from V and 2 bases from J, leaving 16 bases between. The germline CDR1 and CDR2 sequences are LGHDT and YNNKEL (reference sequence).

Ten or more counts support this clonotype. The rearrangement uses TRBV30 and TRBJ2-3; D is undetermined. V lost 3 bases and J 1 base, leaving 11 bases between the germline ends. Germline V lookup: CDR1 GTSNPN, CDR2 SVGIG (reference sequence). This CDR3 region has 14 residues. The CDR3 nucleotides read TGTGCCTGGAGCGCACCTGGAGGCACAGATACGCAGTATTTT. Amino acid sequence: CAWSAPGGTDTQYF.

This clonotype was found many times. This sequence joins TRBV28 and TRBJ2-5, with 9 nucleotides matching TRBD1. The CDR3 has 12 residues. The germline CDR1 and CDR2 sequences are MDHEN and SYDVKM. V dropped 7 bases and J dropped 5; count of bases not matched to a gene: 2. The DNA of the CDR3 is TGTGCCAGCACCGGACAGGGGGAGACCCAGTACTTC. This gives the protein CASTGQGETQYF.

This chain links TRBV20-1 with TRBJ2-7; D is possibly TRBD2 (5 bases). The germline V and J ends were trimmed by 4 bases and 3 bases, with 19 bases remaining between them. Germline assignment: CDR1 DFQATT and CDR2 SNEGSKA (reference sequence). The length of the CDR3 is 15 residues. The CDR3 sequence is CSAKPGAGGHYEQYF. In DNA form, the CDR3 reads TGCAGTGCTAAACCGGGCGCAGGAGGCCACTACGAGCAGTACTTC.

The CDR3 bases are TGTGCCAGCAGTACCAGTAGCGGGAGGCAAGAGACCCAGTACTTC. Its protein product is CASSTSSGRQETQYF. The chain combines TRBV3-1 with TRBJ2-5; the match to TRBD2 covers 10 bases. Trimming took 6 bases from V and 2 from J; bases not matched to a gene: 6. Germline lookup yields CDR1 LGHDT and CDR2 YNNKEL (reference sequence). CDR3 size: 15 residues.

This clonotype was counted ten times or more. The V call is TRBV30, the J call TRBJ2-1, with no clear D. The CDR3 totals 15 residues. CDR1 and CDR2 (germline): GTSNPN, SVGIG (reference sequence). Between the trimmed V and J ends, which lost 3 bases and 2 bases, there was a span of 14 bases. DNA of the CDR3: TGTGCCTGGAGCCCCGACACTCCTACCTACAATGAGCAGTTCTTC. Translation: CAWSPDTPTYNEQFF.

This clonotype has just a few counts. The chain carries TRBV25-1 and TRBJ1-1; D is uncertain. The CDR3 is 13 residues long. Germline assignment: CDR1 MGHDK and CDR2 SYGVNS. The V end lost 9 bases, the J end lost 0 bases, and 11 bases lay between the germline ends. CDR3 nucleotide sequence: TGTGCCAGTAGGGATCCTTTGAACACTGAAGCTTTCTTT. The encoded protein is CASRDPLNTEAFF.

This chain's CDR3 is CSGGTGDGYTF. The CDR3 region has the DNA TGCAGCGGTGGGACAGGGGATGGCTACACCTTC. The chain employs TRBV29-1 and TRBJ1-2; 10 nucleotides agree with TRBD1. CDR3 size: 11 residues. With V trimmed by 7 bases and J by 6 bases, 2 bases remained unmatched. In germline, CDR1 is SQVTM, CDR2 ANQGSEA.

This chain connects TRBV3-1 to TRBJ2-2, with D possibly matching TRBD2 (8 bases). Between the trimmed V and J ends, which lost 4 bases and 9 bases, there was a span of 24 bases. Germline-derived CDR1 and CDR2 are LGHDT and YNNKEL (reference sequence). This CDR3 is built from 17 residues. CDR3 DNA sequence: TGTGCCAGCAGCCCCAGGGGGACAGCGGGAGTTATCCGGGAGCTGTTTTTT. This sequence encodes CASSPRGTAGVIRELFF.

This clonotype was seen many times. The V call is TRBV5-1, the J call TRBJ2-1, with D possibly being TRBD1 (5 bases). The CDR3 is 13 residues long. Trimming pared 6 bases from V and 3 bases from J, leaving 10 bases between. From germline, CDR1 is SGHRS and CDR2 YFSETQ. The CDR3 loop reads CASTGQYYNEQFF. The CDR3 bases are TGCGCCAGCACAGGGCAGTACTACAATGAGCAGTTCTTC.

Turning to this clonotype: Given a much more abundant clone one base away, this may be a read error. This chain links TRBV3-1 with TRBJ1-4; D may be TRBD1 (5 bases). The CDR3 runs 15 residues. The V and J ends lost 6 bases and 3 bases respectively, with 14 bases between them. Germline lookup yields CDR1 LGHDT and CDR2 YNNKEL (reference sequence). CDR3 DNA sequence: TGTGCCAGCAGAGCGGGACCGGGTCCTAATGAAAAACTGTTTTTT. This translates into CASRAGPGPNEKLFF.

This clonotype was observed at least ten times. The V gene is TRBV12-3 or TRBV12-4, the J gene TRBJ2-7; D is unresolved. This CDR3 comprises 14 residues. The ends were cut back, 1 base at V and 3 bases at J, with 10 bases in the middle. CDR3 protein: CASSLGLGSYEQYF. For the CDR3, the DNA is TGTGCCAGCAGTTTAGGGCTAGGCAGCTACGAGCAGTACTTC.

At least ten counts were recorded for this clonotype. The chain recombines TRBV30 with TRBJ2-5; TRBD2 matches at 7 bases. Germline lookup yields CDR1 GTSNPN and CDR2 SVGIG (reference sequence). Losses at the gene ends were 6 bases for V and 4 bases for J; bases not matched to a gene: 8. The CDR3 runs to 13 residues. Here the CDR3 DNA reads TGTGCCTGTCAGCGGGACTATCGAGAGACCCAGTACTTC. Translating it yields CACQRDYRETQYF.

A note on this clonotype: A much larger clonotype is one base distant, so this may be a read error. This chain links TRBV3-1 with TRBJ2-1; 11 bases agree with TRBD1. V was clipped by 4 bases and J by 6 bases; unmatched bases: 8. The length of the CDR3 is 16 residues. The V gene's germline CDR1 is LGHDT and CDR2 YNNKEL (reference sequence). The CDR3 reads CASSPAGTGGGNEQFF. As DNA, the CDR3 is TGTGCCAGCAGCCCAGCCGGGACAGGGGGGGGCAATGAGCAGTTCTTC.

The rearrangement links TRBV6-1 to TRBJ2-1, with no clear D. Trimming stripped 1 base from V and 8 bases from J, with 12 bases between. The CDR3 extends over 14 amino acids. CDR1 is MNHNS, CDR2 SASEGT, per germline. The CDR3 DNA follows: TGTGCCAGCAGTGAAGACGTCCGCAAATATGAGCAGTTCTTC. It codes for CASSEDVRKYEQFF.

This clonotype was found many times. This sequence joins TRBV2 and TRBJ1-2, with TRBD1 matching 7 bases. Germline-derived CDR1 and CDR2 are SNHLY and FYNNEI. The V segment lost 6 bases and the J segment 4 bases; nucleotides outside the gene matches: 11. The CDR3 runs 15 residues. The CDR3 DNA sequence: TGTGCCAGCAGCGCTGGACAGGCCCGGGGCTATGGCTACACCTTC. Translated, it gives CASSAGQARGYGYTF.

The sample holds many counts of this clonotype. The gene calls are TRBV18 and TRBJ1-1; TRBD1 might be the D (6 bases). CDR3 size: 14 residues. The V end was cut by 5 bases, the J end by 0 bases, with 10 bases between. Germline V gene lookup returns CDR1 KGHSH and CDR2 LQKENI. CDR3 sequence: CASSADSLNTEAFF. The CDR3 nucleotides read TGTGCCAGCTCAGCGGACAGTTTGAACACTGAAGCTTTCTTT.

This clonotype was picked up many times. The rearrangement joins TRBV20-1 to TRBJ1-2, with D unresolved. This CDR3 is 13 amino acids long. Looked up from germline, CDR1 is DFQATT and CDR2 is SNEGSKA (reference sequence). The V end lost 3 bases, the J end lost 2 bases, and 10 bases lay between the germline ends. DNA for the CDR3: TGCAGTGCTAGTAGCGGGGAGAACTATGGCTACACCTTC. This gives the protein CSASSGENYGYTF.

This clonotype appeared once. This chain uses TRBV27 with TRBJ2-1; D is uncertain. There are 16 residues in the CDR3. V lost 5 bases and J 3 bases, leaving 17 bases between the germline ends. Germline-derived CDR1 and CDR2 are MNHEY and SMNVEV (reference sequence). The CDR3 nucleotides read TGTGCCAGCAGTACCGGCATCAACCCCCTCTACAATGAGCAGTTCTTC. It encodes CASSTGINPLYNEQFF.

This clonotype occurred many times. J is TRBJ1-4 and V is TRBV5-1, with a weak D call TRBD1 (6 bases). The CDR3 length is 14 residues. Germline lookup yields CDR1 SGHRS and CDR2 YFSETQ. V lost 0 bases and J lost 5, with 8 bases in between. The CDR3 spells CASSLGQANEKLFF. The CDR3 DNA sequence: TGCGCCAGCAGCTTGGGACAGGCAAATGAAAAACTGTTTTTT.

There are many counts of this clonotype. J is TRBJ2-7 and V is TRBV30, with D tentatively TRBD1 (5 bases). The V gene's germline CDR1 is GTSNPN and CDR2 SVGIG (reference sequence). V shed 1 base and J shed 2 bases, with 6 bases lying between them. The CDR3 contains 12 residues. CDR3 sequence (DNA): TGTGCCTGGAGTGCGGACACCTACGAGCAGTACTTC. This translates into CAWSADTYEQYF. Combining the CDR3 with reference TRBV30 and TRBJ2-7 gives the whole variable domain SQTIHQWPATLVQPVGSPLSLECTVEGTSNPNLYWYRQAAGRGLQLLFYSVGIGQISSEVPQNLSASRPQDRQFILSSKKLLLSDSGFYLCAWSADTYEQYFGPGTRLTVT.

This clonotype has more than one count but fewer than ten. The chain recombines TRBV20-1 with TRBJ2-1, with 8 bases matching TRBD2. This CDR3 region has 16 residues. Germline assignment: CDR1 DFQATT and CDR2 SNEGSKA (reference sequence). V lost 2 bases to trimming and J lost 4 bases; unmatched junction nucleotides: 10. The CDR3 sequence is CSARTYSGASYNEQFF. The CDR3, as DNA: TGCAGTGCTAGAACCTATAGCGGGGCATCTTACAATGAGCAGTTCTTC.